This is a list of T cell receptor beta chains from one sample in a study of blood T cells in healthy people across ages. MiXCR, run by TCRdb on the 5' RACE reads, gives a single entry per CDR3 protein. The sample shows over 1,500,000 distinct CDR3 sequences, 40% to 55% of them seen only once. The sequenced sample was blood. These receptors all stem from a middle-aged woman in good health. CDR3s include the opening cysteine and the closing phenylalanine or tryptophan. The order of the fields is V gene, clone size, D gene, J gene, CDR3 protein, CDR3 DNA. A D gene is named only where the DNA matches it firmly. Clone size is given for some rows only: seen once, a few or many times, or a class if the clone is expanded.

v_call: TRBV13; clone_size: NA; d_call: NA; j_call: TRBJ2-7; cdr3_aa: CASSLGGVVSEQYF; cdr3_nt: TGTGCCAGCAGTCTAGGAGGAGTAGTAAGCGAGCAGTACTTC
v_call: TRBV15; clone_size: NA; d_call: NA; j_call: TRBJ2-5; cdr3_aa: CATSRALGTLQETQYF; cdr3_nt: TGTGCCACCAGCAGAGCCCTTGGGACCCTGCAAGAGACCCAGTACTTC
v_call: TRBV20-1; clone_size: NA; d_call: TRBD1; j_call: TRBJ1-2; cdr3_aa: CSARDRGQGTRSDGYTF; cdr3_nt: TGCAGTGCTAGAGATCGGGGACAGGGTACGCGGTCCGATGGCTACACCTTC
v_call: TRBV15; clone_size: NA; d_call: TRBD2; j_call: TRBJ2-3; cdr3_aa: CATSRGAGGDTQYF; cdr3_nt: TGTGCCACCAGCAGAGGAGCGGGGGGAGATACGCAGTATTTT
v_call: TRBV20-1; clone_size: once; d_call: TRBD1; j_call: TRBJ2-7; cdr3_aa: CSARAQGQGARSEQYF; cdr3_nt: TGCAGTGCTAGAGCCCAAGGCCAGGGGGCGCGAAGCGAGCAGTACTTC
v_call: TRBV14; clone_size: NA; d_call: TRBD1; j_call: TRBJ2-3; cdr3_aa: CVSSQETQGITDTQYF; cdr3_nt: TGTGTCAGCAGCCAAGAGACACAGGGGATCACAGATACGCAGTATTTT
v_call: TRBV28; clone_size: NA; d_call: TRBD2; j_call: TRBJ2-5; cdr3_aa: CASSFPLAGYQETQYF; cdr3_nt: TGTGCCAGCAGTTTCCCCCTAGCGGGGTACCAAGAGACCCAGTACTTC
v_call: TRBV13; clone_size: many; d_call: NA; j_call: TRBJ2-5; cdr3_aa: CASSLSGRRGETQYF; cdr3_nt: TGTGCCAGCAGCTTATCAGGGCGGCGGGGAGAGACCCAGTACTTC
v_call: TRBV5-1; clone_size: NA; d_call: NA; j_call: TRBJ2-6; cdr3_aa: CASGEGHVSPGANVLTF; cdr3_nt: TGCGCCAGCGGAGAAGGGCATGTGAGCCCTGGGGCCAACGTCCTGACTTTC
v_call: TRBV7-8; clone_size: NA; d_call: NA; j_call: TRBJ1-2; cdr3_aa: CASSFDWGNYGHTF; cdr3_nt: TGTGCCAGCAGCTTCGACTGGGGGAACTATGGCCACACCTTC
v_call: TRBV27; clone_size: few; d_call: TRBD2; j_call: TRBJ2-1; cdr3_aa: CATGGGLALYNEQFF; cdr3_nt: TGTGCCACGGGAGGTGGACTAGCTTTATACAATGAGCAGTTCTTC
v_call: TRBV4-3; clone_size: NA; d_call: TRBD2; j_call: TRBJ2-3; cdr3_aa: CASSLRTSGEGTDTQYF; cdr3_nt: TGCGCCAGCAGCCTGCGGACTAGCGGGGAAGGCACAGATACGCAGTATTTT
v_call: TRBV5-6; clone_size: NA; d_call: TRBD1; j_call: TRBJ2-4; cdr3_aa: CASSRVWTGQVKNIQYF; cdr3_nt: TGTGCCAGCAGCCGTGTTTGGACAGGTCAGGTTAAAAACATTCAGTACTTC
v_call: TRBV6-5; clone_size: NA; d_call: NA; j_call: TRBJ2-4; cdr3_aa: CASSDLPGNRNIQYF; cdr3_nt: TGTGCCAGCAGTGACCTGCCAGGGAATAGAAACATTCAGTACTTC
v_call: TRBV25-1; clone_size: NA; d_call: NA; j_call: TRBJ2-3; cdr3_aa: CASSEYRGRTDTQYF; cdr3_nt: TGTGCCAGCAGTGAATACCGGGGACGCACAGATACGCAGTATTTT
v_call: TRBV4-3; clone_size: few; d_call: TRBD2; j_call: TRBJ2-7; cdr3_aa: CASSQDPSGGGEQYF; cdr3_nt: TGCGCCAGCAGCCAAGATCCTAGCGGGGGAGGCGAGCAGTACTTC
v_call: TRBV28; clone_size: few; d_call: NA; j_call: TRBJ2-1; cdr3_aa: CASSRSRGYNEQFF; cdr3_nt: TGTGCCAGCAGCCGTAGCAGGGGATACAATGAGCAGTTCTTC
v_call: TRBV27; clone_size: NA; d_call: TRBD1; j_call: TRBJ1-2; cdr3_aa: CASSPFGRTGGRGGLGGYTF; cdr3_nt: TGTGCCAGCAGCCCTTTTGGGAGGACAGGGGGTCGTGGAGGTCTTGGTGGCTACACCTTC
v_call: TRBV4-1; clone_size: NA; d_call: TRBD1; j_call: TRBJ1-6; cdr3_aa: CASSHPRTGLNSPLHF; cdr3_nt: TGCGCCAGCAGCCATCCCAGGACAGGGCTGAATTCACCCCTCCACTTT
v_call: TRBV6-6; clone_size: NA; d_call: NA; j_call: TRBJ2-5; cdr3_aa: CASSYSILQQETQYF; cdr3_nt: TGTGCCAGCAGTTACTCTATCTTGCAGCAAGAGACCCAGTACTTC
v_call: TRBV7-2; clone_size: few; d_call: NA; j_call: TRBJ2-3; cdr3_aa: CASSPQTGRTDTQYF; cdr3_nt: TGTGCCAGCAGCCCTCAGACAGGCCGCACAGATACGCAGTATTTT
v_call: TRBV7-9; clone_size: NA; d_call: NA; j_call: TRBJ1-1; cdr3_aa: CASSSEEGLGTEAFF; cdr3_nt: TGTGCCAGCAGCTCCGAGGAGGGCTTAGGCACTGAAGCTTTCTTT
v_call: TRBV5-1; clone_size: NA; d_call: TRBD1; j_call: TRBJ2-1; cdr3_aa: CASSHLDRVEQFF; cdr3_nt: TGCGCCAGCAGCCACCTAGACAGGGTTGAGCAGTTCTTC
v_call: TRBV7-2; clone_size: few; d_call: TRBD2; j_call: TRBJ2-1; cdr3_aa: CASSGLLAGGRNEQFF; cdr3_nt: TGTGCCAGCAGCGGATTACTAGCGGGGGGAAGGAATGAGCAGTTCTTC
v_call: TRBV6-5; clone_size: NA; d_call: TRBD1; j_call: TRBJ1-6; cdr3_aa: CASSYGPAGGSGSPLHF; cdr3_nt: TGTGCCAGCAGTTACGGTCCCGCAGGGGGTTCGGGTTCACCCCTCCACTTT
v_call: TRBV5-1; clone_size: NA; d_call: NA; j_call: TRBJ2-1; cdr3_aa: CASSLEGVQGIGSYNEQFF; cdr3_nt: TGCGCCAGCAGCTTGGAGGGGGTCCAAGGGATCGGCTCCTACAATGAGCAGTTCTTC